Below are 18 T cell receptor beta chains sequenced from a single sample in a study of cytomegalovirus exposure and HLA in healthy donors. Generated by immunoSEQ multiplex PCR, the TCRdb table keeps only in-frame clones and is missing some. Of approximately 99,000 clones in the sample, 70% to 85% are singletons; the top ten hold 3% to 3.5%. Source material: PBMCs. The receptors were sampled from a woman aged 18-29 years in good health and CMV-seronegative.

This chain joins TRBV19 and TRBJ2-7; no firm D call. The V and J ends lost 1 base and 2 bases respectively, with 9 bases between them. The CDR3 consists of 14 residues. The germline V gene encodes CDR1 LNHDA and CDR2 SQIVND (reference sequence). CDR3 sequence: CASSIVGSPYEQYF. The CDR3 DNA sequence: TGTGCCAGTAGTATAGTCGGGTCCCCCTACGAGCAGTACTTC.

J is TRBJ1-2 and V is TRBV2, with TRBD1 as a possible D gene (5 bases). CDR3 size: 13 residues. Trimming left V 5 bases short and J 4 bases short, with 11 bases between. Per germline, CDR1 SNHLY and CDR2 FYNNEI. The CDR3: CASSPLGGYGYTF. The CDR3 nucleotides read TGTGCCAGCAGTCCCCTCGGGGGCTATGGCTACACCTTC.

The chain recombines TRBV7-6 with TRBJ2-5, with 7 positions matching TRBD1. The CDR3 consists of 14 residues. Germline V lookup: CDR1 SGHVS, CDR2 FNYEAQ. After removal of 5 bases from V and 1 base from J, the junction contained 4 bases not matched to a gene. CDR3 sequence: CASSPGTAQETQYF. The DNA for the CDR3 is TGTGCCAGCAGCCCCGGGACAGCCCAAGAGACCCAGTACTTC.

Only a few counts were recorded for this clone. The genes are TRBV6-5 and TRBJ1-6; TRBD1 is a possible D gene (5 bases). With 6 bases removed from V and 14 bases from J, the gap between germline ends came to 23 bases. The CDR3 is 15 amino acids. Germline lookup yields CDR1 MNHEY and CDR2 SVGAGI. CDR3 DNA sequence: TGTGCCAGCAGCGACACAAGGACAAAAGAATCCGCCCTCCACTTT. Its translation: CASSDTRTKESALHF.

The rearrangement joins TRBV2 to TRBJ1-6; D call uncertain. Germline-derived CDR1 and CDR2 are SNHLY and FYNNEI. This CDR3 is 13 amino acids long. V lost 3 bases and J lost 9, with 9 bases in between. In DNA, the CDR3 is TGTGCCAGCAGTGATAGGACTTTTTCACCCCTCCACTTT. This translates into CASSDRTFSPLHF.

V is TRBV13 and J is TRBJ1-1; TRBD1 might be the D (6 bases). Germline lookup yields CDR1 PRHDT and CDR2 FYEKMQ (reference sequence). The V end was cut by 5 bases, the J end by 7 bases, with 14 bases between. CDR3 length: 13 amino acids. The DNA for the CDR3 is TGTGCCAGCAGCCCGCCCGGACAGAATGAAGCTTTCTTT. Amino acid sequence: CASSPPGQNEAFF.

The gene calls are TRBV9 and TRBJ2-7, with D hard to call. The germline V and J ends were trimmed by 0 bases and 3 bases, with 10 bases remaining between them. CDR3 length equals 14 residues. CDR1 is SGDLS and CDR2 is YYNGEE in the germline V gene. CDR3 loop: CASSVGYQNYEQYF. The CDR3 nucleotides are TGTGCCAGCAGCGTAGGATACCAGAACTACGAGCAGTACTTC.

V and J are TRBV30 and TRBJ1-2; 7 positions agree with TRBD1. CDR1 GTSNPN and CDR2 SVGIG come from the germline V gene (reference sequence). V was clipped by 3 bases and J by 8 bases; unmatched bases: 3. The CDR3 sequence is 11 residues long. CDR3 nucleotide sequence: TGTGCCTGGAGGAAGGGGGCAGGCTACACCTTC. Its protein product is CAWRKGAGYTF.

The chain is built from TRBV15 and TRBJ2-7; 9 nucleotides align to TRBD1. J lost 5 bases, V lost 5 bases, and 13 bases had no gene match. Germline assignment: CDR1 LNHNV and CDR2 YYDKDF (reference sequence). The CDR3 extends over 16 amino acids. CDR3 sequence: CATSASYTGGLNEQYF. CDR3 bases: TGTGCCACCAGCGCATCTTATACAGGGGGCCTGAACGAGCAGTACTTC.

The chain employs TRBV6-1 and TRBJ2-1, with unresolved D. The CDR3 has 15 residues. Per the germline V gene, CDR1 is MNHNS and CDR2 is SASEGT. V was clipped by 1 base and J by 5 bases, with 12 bases between them. The CDR3 region is CASSEGAAGHNEQFF. The CDR3 region has the DNA TGTGCCAGCAGTGAAGGGGCAGCAGGCCACAATGAGCAGTTCTTC.

This clone was counted once. This chain links TRBV27 with TRBJ2-2, with a weak D call TRBD2 (5 bases). This CDR3 has 16 residues. The germline gives CDR1 MNHEY, CDR2 SMNVEV (reference sequence). Trimming shortened V by 2 bases and J by 2 bases, and 12 bases separated the two germline ends. CDR3 nucleotides: TGTGCCAGCAGTTTAACCGGGGTTGTCAACACCGGGGAGCTGTTTTTT. This encodes CASSLTGVVNTGELFF.

The chain uses TRBV7-2 and TRBJ1-4; D remains unclear. The CDR3 is 14 residues long. Trimming took 5 bases from V and 6 from J, leaving 13 bases between them. The V gene's germline CDR1 is SGHTA and CDR2 FQGNSA. For the CDR3, the DNA is TGTGCCAGCAGCGATAGAGGTAGCCATGAAAAACTGTTTTTT. This translates into CASSDRGSHEKLFF.

V is TRBV6-5 and J is TRBJ1-6; D call uncertain. The CDR3 is made up of 15 amino acids. Trimming stripped 3 bases from V and 7 bases from J, with 13 bases between. Germline V gene data show CDR1 as MNHEY and CDR2 as SVGAGI. CDR3 sequence: CASSYSGEWNSPLHF. DNA of the CDR3: TGTGCCAGCAGTTATAGCGGGGAGTGGAATTCACCCCTCCACTTT.

This clone was found a few times. This chain links TRBV11-2 with TRBJ1-6, with 7 bases fitting TRBD1. CDR3 size: 15 residues. CDR1 and CDR2 (germline): SGHAT, FQNNGV. Unmatched junction bases numbered 7, after V lost 5 bases and J lost 6 bases. CDR3 DNA sequence: TGTGCCAGCAGCCCAACCGGACAGGTTAATTCACCCCTCCACTTT. Translating it yields CASSPTGQVNSPLHF.

Note on this clone: This specimen includes other DNA sequences encoding the same CDR3. The chain recombines TRBV5-5 with TRBJ1-5, with TRBD1 matching 8 bases. The CDR3 totals 14 residues. The germline V gene has CDR1 SGHKS and CDR2 YYEKEE (reference sequence). J was trimmed by 4 bases and V by 3 bases; bases with no gene match: 3. Written as DNA, the CDR3 is TGTGCCAGCAGCTCTACAGGGGGTAATCAGCCCCAGCATTTT. The encoded protein is CASSSTGGNQPQHF.

V gene TRBV7-3 combines with J gene TRBJ2-1; 8 positions match TRBD2. V gave up 2 bases and J gave up 0 bases; unmatched junction bases: 6. Germline CDR1 SGHTA, CDR2 FQGTGA. The CDR3 is made up of 17 amino acids. CDR3 coding DNA: TGTGCCAGCAGCTTAGCGGGGGGCCTGAGCTCCTACAATGAGCAGTTCTTC. This codes for CASSLAGGLSSYNEQFF.

This clone was observed once. The CDR3 loop reads CASSSITGGVETQYF. Here the CDR3 DNA reads TGTGCCAGCAGCTCAATTACAGGGGGCGTAGAGACCCAGTACTTC. The V and J genes are TRBV9 and TRBJ2-5; 9 nucleotides match TRBD1. With 4 bases clipped from V and 4 bases from J, the junction kept 8 bases outside the gene matches. The germline V gene encodes CDR1 SGDLS and CDR2 YYNGEE. This CDR3 has 15 amino acids.

The chain is built from TRBV5-6 and TRBJ2-1, with a weak D call TRBD2 (6 bases). This CDR3 is 13 amino acids long. Germline loops: CDR1 SGHDT, CDR2 YYEEEE. Trimming removed 6 bases at V and 9 bases at J, with 16 bases between. This chain's CDR3 is CASNPRESSEQFF. The CDR3 coding sequence is TGTGCCAGCAACCCCCGGGAGTCGAGTGAGCAGTTCTTC.